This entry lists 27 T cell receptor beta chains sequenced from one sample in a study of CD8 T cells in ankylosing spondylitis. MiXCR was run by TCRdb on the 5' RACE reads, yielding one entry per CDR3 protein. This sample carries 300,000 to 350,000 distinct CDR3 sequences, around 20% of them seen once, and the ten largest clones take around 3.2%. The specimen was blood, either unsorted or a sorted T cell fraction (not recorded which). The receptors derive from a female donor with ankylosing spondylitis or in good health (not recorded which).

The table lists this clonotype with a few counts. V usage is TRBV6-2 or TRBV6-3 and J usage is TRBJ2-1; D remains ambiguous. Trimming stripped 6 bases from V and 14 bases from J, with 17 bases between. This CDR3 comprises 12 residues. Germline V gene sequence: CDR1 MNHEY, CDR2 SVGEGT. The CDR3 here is CASSDPENWKFF. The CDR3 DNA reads TGTGCCAGCAGCGACCCAGAGAACTGGAAGTTCTTC.

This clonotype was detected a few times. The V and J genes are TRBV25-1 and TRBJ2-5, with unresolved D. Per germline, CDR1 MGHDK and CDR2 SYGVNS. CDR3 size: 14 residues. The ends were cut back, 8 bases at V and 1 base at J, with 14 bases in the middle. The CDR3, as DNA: TGTGCCAGCTCCCCTCGGGCCCCCCAAGAGACCCAGTACTTC. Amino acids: CASSPRAPQETQYF.

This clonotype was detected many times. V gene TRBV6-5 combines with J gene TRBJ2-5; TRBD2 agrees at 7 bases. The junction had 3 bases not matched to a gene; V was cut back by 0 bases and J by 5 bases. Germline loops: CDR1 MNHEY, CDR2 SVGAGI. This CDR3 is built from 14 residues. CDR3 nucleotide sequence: TGTGCCAGCAGTTACTCGGGAGGGAGGGAGACCCAGTACTTC. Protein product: CASSYSGGRETQYF.

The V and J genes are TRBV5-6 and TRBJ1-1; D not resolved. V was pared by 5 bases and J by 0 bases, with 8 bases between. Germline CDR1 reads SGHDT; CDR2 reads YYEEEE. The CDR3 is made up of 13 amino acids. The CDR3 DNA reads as TGTGCCAGCAGTACTATGTTGAACACTGAAGCTTTCTTT. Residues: CASSTMLNTEAFF.

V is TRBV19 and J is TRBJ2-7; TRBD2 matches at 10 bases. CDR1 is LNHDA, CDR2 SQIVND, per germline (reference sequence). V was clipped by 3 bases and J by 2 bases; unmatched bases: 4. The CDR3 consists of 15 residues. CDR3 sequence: CASSMGLAFPYEQYF. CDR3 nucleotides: TGTGCCAGTAGTATGGGACTAGCGTTTCCCTACGAGCAGTACTTC. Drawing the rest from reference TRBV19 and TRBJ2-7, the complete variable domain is DGGITQSPKYLFRKEGQNVTLSCEQNLNHDAMYWYRQDPGQGLRLIYYSQIVNDFQKGDIAEGYSVSREKKESFPLTVTSAQKNPTAFYLCASSMGLAFPYEQYFGPGTRLTVT.

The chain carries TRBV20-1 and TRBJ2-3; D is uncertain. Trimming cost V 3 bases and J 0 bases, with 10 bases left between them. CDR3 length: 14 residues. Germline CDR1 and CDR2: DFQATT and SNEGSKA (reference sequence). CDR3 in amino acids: CSASPPISTDTQYF. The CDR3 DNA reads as TGCAGTGCTAGTCCACCGATTAGCACAGATACGCAGTATTTT.

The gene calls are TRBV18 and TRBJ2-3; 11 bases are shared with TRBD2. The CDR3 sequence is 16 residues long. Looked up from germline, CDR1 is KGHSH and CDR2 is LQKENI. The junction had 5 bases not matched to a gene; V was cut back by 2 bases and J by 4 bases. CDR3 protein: CASSPGTSGSPDTQYF. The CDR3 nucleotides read TGTGCCAGCTCACCAGGAACTAGCGGGAGTCCAGATACGCAGTATTTT.

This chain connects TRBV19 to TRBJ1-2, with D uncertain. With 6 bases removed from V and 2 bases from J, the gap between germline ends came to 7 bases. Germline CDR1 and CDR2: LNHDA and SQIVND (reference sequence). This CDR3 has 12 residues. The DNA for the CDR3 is TGTGCCAGTAGACACCGAAACTATGGCTACACCTTC. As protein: CASRHRNYGYTF.

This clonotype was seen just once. CDR3 sequence: CASSAPRGGYTF. The CDR3 DNA sequence: TGTGCCAGCAGCGCCCCCAGGGGTGGCTACACCTTC. The V gene is TRBV6-6, the J gene TRBJ1-2; the D gene is possibly TRBD1 (6 bases). The CDR3 covers 12 residues. Germline values: CDR1 MNHNY, CDR2 SVGAGI (reference sequence). Trimming pared 6 bases from V and 7 bases from J, leaving 12 bases between.

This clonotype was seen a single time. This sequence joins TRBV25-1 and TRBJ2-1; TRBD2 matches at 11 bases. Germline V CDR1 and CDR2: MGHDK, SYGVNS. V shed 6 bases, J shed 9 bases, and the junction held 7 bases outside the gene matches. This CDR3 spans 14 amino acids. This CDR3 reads CASRLAGGPVEQFF. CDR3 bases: TGTGCCAGCAGGTTAGCGGGAGGGCCGGTTGAGCAGTTCTTC.

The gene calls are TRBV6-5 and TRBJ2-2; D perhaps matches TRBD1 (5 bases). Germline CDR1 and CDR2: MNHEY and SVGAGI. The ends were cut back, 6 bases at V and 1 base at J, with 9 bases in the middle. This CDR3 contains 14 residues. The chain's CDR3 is CASSVDKNTGELFF. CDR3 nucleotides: TGTGCCAGCAGCGTGGACAAGAACACCGGGGAGCTGTTTTTT.

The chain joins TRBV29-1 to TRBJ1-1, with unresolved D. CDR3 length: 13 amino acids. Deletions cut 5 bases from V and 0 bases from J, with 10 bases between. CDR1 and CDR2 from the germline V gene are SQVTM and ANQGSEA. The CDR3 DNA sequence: TGCAGCGTTAAGGCCAGTATGAACACTGAAGCTTTCTTT. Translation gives CSVKASMNTEAFF.

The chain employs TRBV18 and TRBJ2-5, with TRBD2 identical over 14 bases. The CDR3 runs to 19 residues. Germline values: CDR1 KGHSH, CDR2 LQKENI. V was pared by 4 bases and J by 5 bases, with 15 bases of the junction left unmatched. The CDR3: CASSRGTSGRGKDSETQYF. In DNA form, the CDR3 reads TGTGCCAGCTCACGGGGGACTAGCGGGAGAGGCAAGGATTCGGAGACCCAGTACTTC.

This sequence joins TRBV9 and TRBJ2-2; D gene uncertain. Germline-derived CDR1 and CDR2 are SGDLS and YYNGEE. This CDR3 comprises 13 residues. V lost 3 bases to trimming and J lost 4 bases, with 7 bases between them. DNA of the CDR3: TGTGCCAGCAGCGCCTTGGGCACCGGGGAGCTGTTTTTT. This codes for CASSALGTGELFF.

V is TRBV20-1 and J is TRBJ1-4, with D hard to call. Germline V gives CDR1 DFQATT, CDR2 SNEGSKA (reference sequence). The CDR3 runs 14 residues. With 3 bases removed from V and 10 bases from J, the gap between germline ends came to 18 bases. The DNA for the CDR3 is TGCAGTGCTAGTCCCGACAATTGGGAAGGAAAACTGTTTTTT. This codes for CSASPDNWEGKLFF.

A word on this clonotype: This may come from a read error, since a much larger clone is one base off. The CDR3 reads CASSLGEKGYNEQFF. The CDR3 region has the DNA TGTGCCAGCAGCTTGGGGGAGAAGGGTTACAATGAGCAGTTCTTC. The V and J genes are TRBV7-9 and TRBJ2-1; D might be TRBD1 or TRBD2, each matching 5 bases. Trimming cost V 3 bases and J 4 bases, with 13 bases left between them. This CDR3 contains 15 residues. Germline V gene lookup returns CDR1 SEHNR and CDR2 FQNEAQ (reference sequence).

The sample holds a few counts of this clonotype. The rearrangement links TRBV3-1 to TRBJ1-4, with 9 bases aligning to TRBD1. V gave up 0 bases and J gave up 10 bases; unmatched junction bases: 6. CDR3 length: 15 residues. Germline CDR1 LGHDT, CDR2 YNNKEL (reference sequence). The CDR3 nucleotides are TGTGCCAGCAGCCAAGATGTGGGACAGGGAGGAAAACTGTTTTTT. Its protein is CASSQDVGQGGKLFF.

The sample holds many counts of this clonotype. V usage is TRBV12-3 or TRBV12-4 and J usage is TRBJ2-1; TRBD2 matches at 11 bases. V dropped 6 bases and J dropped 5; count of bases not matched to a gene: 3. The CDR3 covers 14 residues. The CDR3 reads CASSLLAGDNEQFF. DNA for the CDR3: TGTGCCAGCAGCCTACTAGCGGGGGACAATGAGCAGTTCTTC.

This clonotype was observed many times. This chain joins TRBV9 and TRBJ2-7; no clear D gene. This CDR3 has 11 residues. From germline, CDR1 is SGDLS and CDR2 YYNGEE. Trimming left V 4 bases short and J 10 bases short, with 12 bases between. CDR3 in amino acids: CASSPPTEQYF. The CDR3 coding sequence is TGTGCCAGCAGCCCCCCTACGGAACAGTACTTC.

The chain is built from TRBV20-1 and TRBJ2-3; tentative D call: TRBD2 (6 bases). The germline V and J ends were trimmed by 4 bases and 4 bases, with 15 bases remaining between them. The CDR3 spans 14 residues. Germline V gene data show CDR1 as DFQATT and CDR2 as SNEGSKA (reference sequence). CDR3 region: CSAILANIADTQYF. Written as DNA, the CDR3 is TGCAGTGCTATACTAGCTAACATTGCAGATACGCAGTATTTT.

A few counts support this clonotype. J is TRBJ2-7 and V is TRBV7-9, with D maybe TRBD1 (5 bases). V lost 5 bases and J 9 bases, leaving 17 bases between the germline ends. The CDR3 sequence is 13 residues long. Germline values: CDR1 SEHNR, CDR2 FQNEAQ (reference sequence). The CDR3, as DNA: TGTGCCAGCAGCCCGCCTCAAGGACATCCGCAGTACTTC. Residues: CASSPPQGHPQYF.

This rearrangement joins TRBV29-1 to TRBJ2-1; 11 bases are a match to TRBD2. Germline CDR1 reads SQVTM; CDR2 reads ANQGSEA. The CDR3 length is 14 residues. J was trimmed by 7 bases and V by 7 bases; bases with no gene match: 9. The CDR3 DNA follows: TGCAGCGCACTACTAGCGGGAGACTCGAATGAGCAGTTCTTC. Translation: CSALLAGDSNEQFF.

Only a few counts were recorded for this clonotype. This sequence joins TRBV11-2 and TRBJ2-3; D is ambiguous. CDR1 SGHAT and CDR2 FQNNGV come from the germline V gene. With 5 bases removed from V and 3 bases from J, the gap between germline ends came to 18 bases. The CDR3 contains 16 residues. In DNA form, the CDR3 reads TGTGCCAGCAGCCTATCCATCCTCCTATCGACAGATACGCAGTATTTT. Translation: CASSLSILLSTDTQYF.

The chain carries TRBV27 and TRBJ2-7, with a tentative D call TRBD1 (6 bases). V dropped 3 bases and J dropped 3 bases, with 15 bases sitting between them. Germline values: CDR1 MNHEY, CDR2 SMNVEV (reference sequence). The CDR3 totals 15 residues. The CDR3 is CASSFVDRKNYEQYF. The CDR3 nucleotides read TGTGCCAGCAGTTTCGTCGACAGGAAGAACTACGAGCAGTACTTC.

The CDR3 region is CSGEAATNEKLFF. The CDR3 coding sequence is TGCAGTGGGGAGGCAGCAACTAATGAAAAACTGTTTTTT. J is TRBJ1-4 and V is TRBV20-1; the D is unclear. Trimming pared 7 bases from V and 0 bases from J, leaving 9 bases between. The CDR3 spans 13 residues. Germline lookup yields CDR1 DFQATT and CDR2 SNEGSKA (reference sequence).

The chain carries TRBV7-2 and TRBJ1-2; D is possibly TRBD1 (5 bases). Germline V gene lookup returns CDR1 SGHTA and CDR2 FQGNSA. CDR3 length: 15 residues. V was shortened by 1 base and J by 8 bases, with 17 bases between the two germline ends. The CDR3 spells CASSLDGTDVRGYTF. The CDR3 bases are TGTGCCAGCAGCTTAGATGGGACGGACGTTAGGGGCTACACCTTC.

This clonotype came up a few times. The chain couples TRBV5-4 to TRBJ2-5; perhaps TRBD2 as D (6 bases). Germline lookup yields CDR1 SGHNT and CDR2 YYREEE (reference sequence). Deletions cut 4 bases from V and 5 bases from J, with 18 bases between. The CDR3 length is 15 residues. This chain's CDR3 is CASSPGGRGSETQYF. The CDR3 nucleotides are TGTGCCAGCAGCCCCGGAGGGCGGGGAAGCGAGACCCAGTACTTC.